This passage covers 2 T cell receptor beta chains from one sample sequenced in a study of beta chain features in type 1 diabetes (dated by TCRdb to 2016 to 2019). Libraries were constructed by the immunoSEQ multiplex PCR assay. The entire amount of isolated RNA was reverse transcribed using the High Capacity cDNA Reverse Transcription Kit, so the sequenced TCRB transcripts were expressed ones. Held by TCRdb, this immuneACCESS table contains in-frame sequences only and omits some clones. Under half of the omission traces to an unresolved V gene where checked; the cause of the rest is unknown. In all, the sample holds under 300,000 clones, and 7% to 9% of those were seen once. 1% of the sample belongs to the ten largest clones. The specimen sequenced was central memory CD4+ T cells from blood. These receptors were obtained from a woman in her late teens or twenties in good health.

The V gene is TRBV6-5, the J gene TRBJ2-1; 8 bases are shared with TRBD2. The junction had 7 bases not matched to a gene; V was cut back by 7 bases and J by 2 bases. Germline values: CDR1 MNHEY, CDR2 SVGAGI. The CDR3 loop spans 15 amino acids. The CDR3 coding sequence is TGTGCCAGCAAAATAACTAGCGGACCCTACAATGAGCAGTTCTTC. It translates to CASKITSGPYNEQFF.

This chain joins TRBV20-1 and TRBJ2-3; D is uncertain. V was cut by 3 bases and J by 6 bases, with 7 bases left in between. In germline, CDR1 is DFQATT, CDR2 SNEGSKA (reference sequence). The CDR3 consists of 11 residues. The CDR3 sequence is CSARPTDTQYF. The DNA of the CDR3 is TGCAGTGCTAGGCCCACCGATACGCAGTATTTT.